Below, one T cell receptor (beta chain) is given with its context. Its antigen is undetermined. The CDR3 runs 17 residues. The germline V gene encodes CDR1 SGHDT and CDR2 YYEEEE. These data come from a study of CXCR3-negative and CXCR3-positive naive CD8 T cells. The study, taken as a whole, reports: Memory CD8+ cells showed much lower diversity, while both naive subsets were comparably high. TRB CDR3 hydrophobicity was greater in CXCR3-positive naive cells than in CXCR3-negative naive cells.

Through 5' RACE with UMI labels, the TRB cDNA libraries were prepared. TCRdb derives one entry per CDR3 protein from the 5' RACE reads, leaving out DNA. The listing contains 5,800 or so distinct CDR3 sequences. The chain links TRBV5-6 to TRBJ2-2. The TCR originated in a human donor in good health. Some clones in this sample may be carry-over from other donors' samples. Material: naive CXCR3+ CD8+ T cells from blood. Subset in this sample: CD45RO-CCR7+CD27+CD95- naive CD8+ T cells expressing CXCR3 (TNR3+). The CDR3 spells CASSLGPNVAATGELFF. The full variable domain, rest sourced from reference TRBV5-6 and TRBJ2-2, is DAGVTQSPTHLIKTRGQQVTLRCSPKSGHDTVSWYQQALGQGPQFIFQYYEEEERQRGNFPDRFSGHQFPNYSSELNVNALLLGDSALYLCASSLGPNVAATGELFFGEGSRLTVL.